These 17 T cell receptor beta chains were sequenced from one sample in a study of T cell changes during pregnancy in multiple sclerosis. Clones were sequenced by immunoSEQ multiplex PCR, and TCRdb holds only the in-frame ones, with some missing. The table shows about 89,000 clones, with 94% occurring only once. This material consisted of peripheral blood, taken after pregnancy. These receptors came from a female donor in good health, enrolled as a control in a pregnancy study.

The chain links TRBV18 to TRBJ2-2; TRBD2 might be the D (5 bases). CDR1 is KGHSH, CDR2 LQKENI, per germline. CDR3 length: 16 amino acids. V was trimmed by 3 bases and J by 2 bases, leaving 13 bases between them. The CDR3 sequence is CASSPGRALNTGELFF. CDR3 nucleotide sequence: TGTGCCAGCTCACCTGGGCGGGCGCTTAACACCGGGGAGCTGTTTTTT.

The rearrangement joins TRBV4-1 to TRBJ2-7; D might be TRBD2 (6 bases). Trimming removed 4 bases from V and 0 bases from J, with 13 bases in between. Germline lookup yields CDR1 MGHRA and CDR2 YSYEKL. The CDR3 covers 15 residues. CDR3 nucleotide sequence: TGCGCCAGCAGCCTCAACGAGGAGGGCTCCTACGAGCAGTACTTC. This codes for CASSLNEEGSYEQYF.

The CDR3 DNA reads TGTGCCACCAGCAGAGGACGGGAGGGCCGGTTTGAGCAGTTCTTC. Translation: CATSRGREGRFEQFF. The V and J genes are TRBV15 and TRBJ2-1, with 8 bases aligning to TRBD2. V lost 1 base and J lost 9; bases outside the gene matches: 8. Germline V lookup: CDR1 LNHNV, CDR2 YYDKDF (reference sequence). This CDR3 is built from 15 residues.

The chain couples TRBV10-2 to TRBJ2-1, with D possibly being TRBD2 (5 bases). CDR3 size: 14 residues. Germline assignment: CDR1 WSHSY and CDR2 SAAADI. V was trimmed by 4 bases and J by 4 bases, leaving 11 bases between them. The CDR3 DNA reads TGCGCCAGCAGTGTACTAGATGTGTACAATGAGCAGTTCTTC. Translated, it gives CASSVLDVYNEQFF.

V is TRBV28 and J is TRBJ2-3; possible D gene TRBD2, 6 bases. Germline lookup yields CDR1 MDHEN and CDR2 SYDVKM. The CDR3 runs to 15 residues. The V gene lost 1 base and the J gene lost 4 bases, with 12 bases spanning the gap. The CDR3 bases are TGTGCCAGCAGTTTATTCTCGGGAGCCCCAGATACGCAGTATTTT. Encoded protein: CASSLFSGAPDTQYF. The full variable domain, rest sourced from reference TRBV28 and TRBJ2-3, is DVKVTQSSRYLVKRTGEKVFLECVQDMDHENMFWYRQDPGLGLRLIYFSYDVKMKEKGDIPEGYSVSREKKERFSLILESASTNQTSMYLCASSLFSGAPDTQYFGPGTRLTVL.

This clone was recorded once. V and J are TRBV12-5 and TRBJ2-1; the match to TRBD2 covers 7 bases. Germline V gives CDR1 LGHNT, CDR2 FRNRAP. The CDR3 spans 14 residues. Losses at the gene ends were 2 bases for V and 8 bases for J; bases not matched to a gene: 6. The CDR3 is CASGLRREPYEQFF. DNA for the CDR3: TGTGCTAGTGGTTTGCGGCGGGAGCCTTATGAGCAGTTCTTC.

This chain connects TRBV7-8 to TRBJ1-5; the match to TRBD1 covers 7 bases. The CDR3 is 15 residues long. Germline CDR1 reads SGHVS; CDR2 reads FQNEAQ. The V segment lost 1 base and the J segment 3 bases; nucleotides outside the gene matches: 3. The CDR3 loop reads CASSLGGTVNQPQHF. The CDR3 coding sequence is TGTGCCAGCAGCTTAGGTGGGACAGTCAATCAGCCCCAGCATTTT.

This chain links TRBV14 with TRBJ2-3, with 13 bases identical to TRBD2. The CDR3 has 15 amino acids. Germline values: CDR1 SGHDN, CDR2 FVKESK. With V trimmed by 3 bases and J by 5 bases, 2 bases remained unmatched. As DNA, the CDR3 is TGTGCCAGCAGCCAGCGACTAGCGGGAGGAGATACGCAGTATTTT. Residues: CASSQRLAGGDTQYF.

The J gene is TRBJ2-5, the V gene TRBV4-1, with D tentatively TRBD2 (5 bases). Trimming removed 0 bases from V and 2 bases from J, with 13 bases in between. Germline lookup yields CDR1 MGHRA and CDR2 YSYEKL. This CDR3 has 16 amino acids. CDR3 nucleotide sequence: TGCGCCAGCAGCCAAGACCCCGGGGTTCGGCAAGAGACCCAGTACTTC. Residues: CASSQDPGVRQETQYF.

The rearrangement joins TRBV5-4 to TRBJ2-5; maybe TRBD2 (5 bases). V gave up 3 bases and J gave up 2 bases, with 14 bases separating them. Germline loops: CDR1 SGHNT, CDR2 YYREEE (reference sequence). The CDR3 spans 15 residues. Written as DNA, the CDR3 is TGTGCCAGCAGCTCTCCTGGCGGGCTTCAAGAGACCCAGTACTTC. Its translation: CASSSPGGLQETQYF.

CDR3 amino acids: CASSPGQGRTGELFF. CDR3 DNA: TGTGCCAGCAGTCCGGGACAGGGGAGAACCGGGGAGCTGTTTTTT. The chain combines TRBV28 with TRBJ2-2; TRBD1 matches 10 bases. This CDR3 contains 15 residues. CDR1 is MDHEN and CDR2 is SYDVKM in the germline V gene. Germline trimming cut 5 bases from V and 5 bases from J; bases unmatched to any gene: 5.

The CDR3 sequence: CASTPVSGLAGGTTGELFF. As DNA, the CDR3 is TGTGCCAGCACACCCGTATCAGGACTAGCGGGAGGTACCACCGGGGAGCTGTTTTTT. The chain combines TRBV7-9 with TRBJ2-2, with 14 positions matching TRBD2. The CDR3 has 19 amino acids. The trim removed 7 bases at V and 4 bases at J, leaving 14 bases unmatched. CDR1 SEHNR and CDR2 FQNEAQ come from the germline V gene (reference sequence).

This chain joins TRBV27 and TRBJ1-2, with D possibly matching TRBD1 (5 bases). Germline CDR1 reads MNHEY; CDR2 reads SMNVEV (reference sequence). The germline V and J ends were trimmed by 0 bases and 0 bases, with 11 bases remaining between them. CDR3 length equals 16 residues. CDR3: CASSLSAGTANYGYTF. The CDR3 region has the DNA TGTGCCAGCAGTTTATCGGCAGGGACTGCTAACTATGGCTACACCTTC.

This chain uses TRBV7-6 with TRBJ2-7, with 7 bases fitting TRBD2. Germline CDR1 SGHVS, CDR2 FNYEAQ. The J segment lost 0 bases and the V segment lost 1 base, leaving 12 bases of the junction unmatched. CDR3 length: 18 amino acids. DNA of the CDR3: TGTGCCAGCAGCTTAGTGACGGGTAGCGGGTTCAGCTCCTACGAGCAGTACTTC. Residues: CASSLVTGSGFSSYEQYF.

CDR3 in amino acids: CATSRGEWTSDYNEQFF. The CDR3 DNA follows: TGTGCCACCAGCAGAGGGGAGTGGACTAGCGACTACAATGAGCAGTTCTTC. This rearrangement joins TRBV15 to TRBJ2-1; 9 bases line up with TRBD2. The V gene end was trimmed by 1 base and the J gene end by 3 bases; junction bases not matched to a gene: 7. Germline V CDR1 and CDR2: LNHNV, YYDKDF (reference sequence). The CDR3 is made up of 17 amino acids.

The chain joins TRBV28 to TRBJ1-1, with 9 bases fitting TRBD1. Germline CDR1 is MDHEN and CDR2 is SYDVKM. The CDR3 sequence is 14 residues long. V shed 6 bases and J 10 bases; nucleotides not matched to a gene: 12. The CDR3 nucleotides are TGTGCCAGCAGCCCCGGGGGGACAGGGAGGTTAGCTTTCTTT. It translates to CASSPGGTGRLAFF.

This chain connects TRBV14 to TRBJ1-5; D remains ambiguous. The CDR3 contains 13 residues. Trimming stripped 0 bases from V and 5 bases from J, with 5 bases between. Germline loops: CDR1 SGHDN, CDR2 FVKESK. CDR3 DNA sequence: TGTGCCAGCAGCCAAGATCTGTATCAGCCCCAGCATTTT. Residues: CASSQDLYQPQHF.